The 2 T cell receptor beta chains below were found in one sample sequenced in a study of human T cells and chemical hapten exposure. Time point described: patch test 2, 6 weeks after DPC sensitization. Treatment of the sample: therapeutic diphenylcyclopropenone sensitization with weekly scalp DPC. TCRdb passed the RACE reads through MiXCR, listing each CDR3 protein once. This table holds about 82,000 distinct CDR3 sequences, more than 6.5% found once. Sequenced material: whole blood, taken in connection with sensitization to the hapten diphenylcyclopropenone (DPC). All receptors derive from a young woman with alopecia areata. Some clones in this sample may be carry-over from other donors' samples.

This clonotype was seen a few times. The chain is built from TRBV18 and TRBJ1-5; D is uncertain. Germline V gene data show CDR1 as KGHSH and CDR2 as LQKENI. The CDR3 contains 14 residues. Deletions cut 2 bases from V and 4 bases from J, with 9 bases between. For the CDR3, the DNA is TGTGCCAGCTCACCAGTCGACGGGAATCAGCCCCAGCATTTT. Translating gives CASSPVDGNQPQHF.

The gene calls are TRBV29-1 and TRBJ1-2, with D possibly TRBD1 on 5 matching bases. Trimming cost V 7 bases and J 8 bases, with 23 bases left between them. CDR3 length: 14 residues. Per the germline V gene, CDR1 is SQVTM and CDR2 is ANQGSEA. In DNA, the CDR3 is TGCAGCGCCCGGGGGAATGGGAGGGAGTCGGGCTACACCTTC. Translating it yields CSARGNGRESGYTF.